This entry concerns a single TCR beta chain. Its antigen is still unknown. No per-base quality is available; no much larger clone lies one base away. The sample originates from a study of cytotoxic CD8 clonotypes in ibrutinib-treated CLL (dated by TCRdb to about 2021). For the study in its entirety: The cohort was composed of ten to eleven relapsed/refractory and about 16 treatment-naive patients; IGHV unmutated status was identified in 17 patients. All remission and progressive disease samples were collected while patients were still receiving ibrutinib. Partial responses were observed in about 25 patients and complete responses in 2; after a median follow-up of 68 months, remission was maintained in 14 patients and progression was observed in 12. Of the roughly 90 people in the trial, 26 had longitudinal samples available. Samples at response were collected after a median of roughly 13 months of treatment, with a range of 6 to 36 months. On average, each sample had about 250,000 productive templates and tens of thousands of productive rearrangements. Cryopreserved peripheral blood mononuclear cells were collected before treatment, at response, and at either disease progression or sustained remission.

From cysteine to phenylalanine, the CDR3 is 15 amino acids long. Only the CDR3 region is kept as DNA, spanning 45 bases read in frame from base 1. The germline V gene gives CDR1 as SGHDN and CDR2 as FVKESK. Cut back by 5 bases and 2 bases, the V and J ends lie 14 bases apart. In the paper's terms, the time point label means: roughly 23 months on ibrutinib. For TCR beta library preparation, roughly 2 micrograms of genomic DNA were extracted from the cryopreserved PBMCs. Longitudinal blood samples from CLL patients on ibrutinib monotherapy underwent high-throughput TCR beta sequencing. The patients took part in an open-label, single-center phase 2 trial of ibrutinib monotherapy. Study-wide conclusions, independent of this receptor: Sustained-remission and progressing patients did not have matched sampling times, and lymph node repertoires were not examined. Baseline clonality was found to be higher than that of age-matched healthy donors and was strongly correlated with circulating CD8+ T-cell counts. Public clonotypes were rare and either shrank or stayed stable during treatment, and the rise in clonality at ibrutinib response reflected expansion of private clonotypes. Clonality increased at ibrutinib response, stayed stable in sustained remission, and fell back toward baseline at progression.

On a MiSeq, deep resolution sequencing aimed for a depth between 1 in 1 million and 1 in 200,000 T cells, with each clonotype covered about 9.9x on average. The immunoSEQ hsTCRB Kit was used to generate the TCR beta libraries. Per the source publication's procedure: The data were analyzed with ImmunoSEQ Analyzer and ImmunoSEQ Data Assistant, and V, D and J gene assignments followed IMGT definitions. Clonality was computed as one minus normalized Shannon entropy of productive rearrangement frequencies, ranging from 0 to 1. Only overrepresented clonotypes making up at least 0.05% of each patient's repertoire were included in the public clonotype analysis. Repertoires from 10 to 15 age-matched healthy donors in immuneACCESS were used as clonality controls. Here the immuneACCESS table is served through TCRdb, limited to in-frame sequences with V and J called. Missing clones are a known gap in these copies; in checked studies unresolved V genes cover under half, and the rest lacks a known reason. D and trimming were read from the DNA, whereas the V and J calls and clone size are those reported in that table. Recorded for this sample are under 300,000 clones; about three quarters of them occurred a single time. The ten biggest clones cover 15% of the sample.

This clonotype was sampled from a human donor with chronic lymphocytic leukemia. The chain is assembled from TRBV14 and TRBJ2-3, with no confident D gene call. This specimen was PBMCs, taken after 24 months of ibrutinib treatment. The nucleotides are TGTGCCAGCAGCTACAACTACGTCTACACAGATACGCAGTATTTT. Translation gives CASSYNYVYTDTQYF.